Listed below are T cell receptor beta chains from one sample, sequenced in a study of early T cells in non-severe SARS-CoV-2 infection. Each CDR3 protein gets one entry after TCRdb re-called the 5' RACE reads with MiXCR. This table has 70,000 to 95,000 distinct CDR3 sequences, 14% to 15% appearing once. The sequenced sample consisted of whole blood. The receptor set was obtained from an adult who was a healthcare worker with PCR-confirmed SARS-CoV-2 infection or an uninfected control (not recorded which). The CDR3 runs from the conserved cysteine through the conserved F or W. A D gene is named only where the DNA matches it firmly. Rows may omit the clone size; those that give it use once, few, many or a size class.

TRBV5-1	.	TRBJ1-1	.	16	CASSLGQQILNTEAFF	TGCGCCAGCAGCTTGGGACAGCAAATCTTGAACACTGAAGCTTTCTTT
TRBV28	few	TRBJ2-1	TRBD1	15	CASSLGTGVNNEQFF	TGTGCCAGCAGTTTAGGGACAGGGGTCAACAATGAGCAGTTCTTC
TRBV14	.	TRBJ2-5	TRBD1	15	CASSQRQGTFETQYF	TGTGCCAGCAGCCAGCGACAGGGGACATTTGAGACCCAGTACTTC
TRBV5-1	few	TRBJ1-2	.	14	CASSLFTETYGYTF	TGCGCCAGCAGCTTGTTTACAGAAACATATGGCTACACCTTC
TRBV3-1	few	TRBJ1-5	TRBD1	14	CASSQSRGNQPQHF	TGTGCCAGCAGCCAAAGCAGGGGGAATCAGCCCCAGCATTTT
TRBV7-6	many	TRBJ2-6	.	19	CASSLNSGPLTSGANVLTF	TGTGCCAGCAGCCTTAACTCAGGGCCTTTGACCTCTGGGGCCAACGTCCTGACTTTC
TRBV5-6	few	TRBJ2-2	TRBD1	16	CASSTRQGPNTGELFF	TGTGCCAGCAGCACACGACAGGGACCCAACACCGGGGAGCTGTTTTTT
TRBV6-5	.	TRBJ1-6	.	14	CVSSWGGNNSPLHF	TGTGTCAGCAGTTGGGGCGGAAATAATTCACCCCTCCACTTT
TRBV7-2	few	TRBJ1-4	.	11	CASSLVGKLFF	TGTGCCAGCAGCTTAGTCGGGAAACTGTTTTTT
TRBV12-3/TRBV12-4	few	TRBJ2-2	TRBD1	15	CASNRDRARGGELFF	TGTGCCAGCAACCGGGACAGGGCCCGGGGCGGGGAGCTGTTTTTT
TRBV4-2	few	TRBJ2-1	.	17	CASSQVLGRAEGDEQFF	TGTGCCAGCAGCCAAGTTTTAGGCAGGGCCGAGGGGGATGAGCAGTTCTTC
TRBV18	.	TRBJ2-3	.	14	CASSPPGLTDTQYF	TGTGCCAGCTCACCGCCAGGGCTCACAGATACGCAGTATTTT
TRBV12-3/TRBV12-4	.	TRBJ2-5	TRBD1	16	CASSPEGTGRVETQYF	TGTGCCAGCAGTCCGGAGGGGACAGGGAGGGTCGAGACCCAGTACTTC
TRBV29-1	few	TRBJ1-2	.	15	CSVEDRSGWGYGYTF	TGCAGCGTTGAAGACAGATCGGGCTGGGGCTATGGCTACACCTTC
TRBV28	many	TRBJ1-1	.	14	CASSRIDGPLEAFF	TGTGCCAGCAGTCGTATTGACGGCCCGCTTGAAGCTTTCTTT
TRBV20-1	few	TRBJ1-5	.	14	CSANTLGENQPQHF	TGCAGTGCCAATACCCTCGGGGAGAATCAGCCCCAGCATTTT
TRBV2	.	TRBJ2-3	.	14	CASSEVGGTDTQYF	TGTGCCAGCAGTGAAGTGGGGGGCACAGATACGCAGTATTTT
TRBV15	.	TRBJ1-1	.	13	CATSRGGNTEAFF	TGTGCCACCAGCAGGGGGGGGAACACTGAAGCTTTCTTT
TRBV15	few	TRBJ1-5	.	15	CATSSRTFGDQPQHF	TGTGCCACCAGCAGCCGCACCTTCGGGGATCAGCCCCAGCATTTT
TRBV12-3/TRBV12-4	few	TRBJ2-5	.	15	CASSLGFRAQETQYF	TGTGCCAGCAGTTTAGGGTTCAGGGCGCAAGAGACCCAGTACTTC
TRBV10-3	once	TRBJ2-2	.	15	CAIRPGDLNTGELFF	TGTGCCATCCGCCCCGGGGACCTAAACACCGGGGAGCTGTTTTTT
TRBV5-8	.	TRBJ2-5	.	11	CASSPDRTQYF	TGTGCCAGCAGCCCTGACCGGACCCAGTACTTC
TRBV10-2	few	TRBJ2-2	TRBD1	19	CASGGNPGGTGSGTGELFF	TGCGCCAGCGGGGGGAATCCCGGGGGGACAGGGTCTGGCACCGGGGAGCTGTTTTTT
TRBV6-5	few	TRBJ2-2	TRBD1	14	CASSRQGAVGELFF	TGTGCCAGCAGTCGACAGGGGGCGGTCGGGGAGCTGTTTTTT
TRBV3-1	.	TRBJ1-5	.	13	CASSPYSNQPQHF	TGTGCCAGCAGCCCGTATAGCAATCAGCCCCAGCATTTT
TRBV29-1	few	TRBJ2-5	.	14	CSVGPGTARGTQYF	TGCAGCGTTGGACCCGGGACTGCGAGAGGGACCCAGTACTTC
TRBV5-8	.	TRBJ2-3	.	13	CASSLLAGDTQYF	TGTGCCAGCAGCTTGTTAGCCGGAGATACGCAGTATTTT
TRBV5-1	.	TRBJ2-2	TRBD2	18	CASSLKGLAGDRTGELFF	TGCGCCAGCAGCTTGAAGGGACTAGCGGGGGATCGAACCGGGGAGCTGTTTTTT
TRBV11-3	.	TRBJ2-2	.	15	CAGSQGLANTGELFF	TGTGCCGGCAGCCAGGGACTGGCTAACACCGGGGAGCTGTTTTTT
TRBV3-1	many	TRBJ2-5	.	16	CASSQDWRAKKETQYF	TGTGCCAGCAGCCAAGATTGGCGGGCGAAGAAAGAGACCCAGTACTTC
TRBV18	once	TRBJ2-5	TRBD2	17	CASSLEPTSGRGSSQYF	TGTGCCAGCTCACTCGAGCCGACTAGCGGGAGAGGATCGTCCCAGTACTTC
TRBV12-3/TRBV12-4	many	TRBJ1-1	.	13	CASSLRLNTEAFF	TGTGCCAGCAGTTTGAGATTGAACACTGAAGCTTTCTTT
TRBV20-1	.	TRBJ1-5	.	13	CSAKFSAVEPQHF	TGCAGTGCTAAGTTTTCAGCCGTGGAGCCCCAGCATTTT
TRBV12-2	few	TRBJ1-1	.	17	CASRLGYQAGVSTEAFF	TGTGCAAGTCGCTTGGGATATCAGGCAGGAGTCTCCACTGAAGCTTTCTTT
TRBV3-1	.	TRBJ2-2	TRBD1	16	CASSRGTGPNTGELFF	TGTGCCAGCAGCCGGGGGACAGGGCCAAACACCGGGGAGCTGTTTTTT
TRBV20-1	.	TRBJ2-5	TRBD2	17	CSARDPGTSASFGRQYF	TGCAGTGCTAGAGATCCGGGGACTAGCGCCTCATTTGGGCGGCAGTACTTC
TRBV11-2	.	TRBJ2-5	.	17	CASSLDLWSVAAKTQYF	TGTGCCAGCAGCTTAGATTTGTGGAGCGTAGCGGCGAAGACCCAGTACTTC
TRBV12-3/TRBV12-4	many	TRBJ1-3	.	15	CASSRHQSSGNTIYF	TGTGCCAGCAGCCGACACCAGAGCTCTGGAAACACCATATATTTT
TRBV21-1	.	TRBJ1-2	.	17	CASSGKGPRQGIDGYTF	TGTGCCAGCAGCGGAAAAGGCCCGAGGCAGGGAATAGACGGCTACACCTTC
TRBV20-1	.	TRBJ2-3	.	18	CSARDRVFGMSSTDTQYF	TGCAGTGCTAGAGATAGGGTCTTCGGGATGTCTAGCACAGATACGCAGTATTTT
TRBV20-1	many	TRBJ1-1	.	14	CSAPISGAGTEAFF	TGCAGTGCCCCGATTTCAGGGGCCGGCACTGAAGCTTTCTTT
TRBV5-1	few	TRBJ2-1	TRBD2	15	CASSLGSSGGVEQFF	TGCGCCAGCAGCTTGGGTAGTAGCGGGGGCGTTGAGCAGTTCTTC
TRBV7-3	.	TRBJ2-2	TRBD1	15	CASSPQGMNTGELFF	TGTGCCAGCAGCCCACAGGGGATGAACACCGGGGAGCTGTTTTTT
TRBV11-2	.	TRBJ2-1	TRBD2	15	CASSFTRGGSGEQFF	TGTGCCAGCAGCTTTACGCGGGGGGGCTCGGGTGAGCAGTTCTTC
TRBV20-1	.	TRBJ1-1	.	13	CSALPGGVTEAFF	TGCAGTGCTCTACCGGGAGGGGTCACTGAAGCTTTCTTT
TRBV12-3/TRBV12-4	few	TRBJ1-5	.	12	CASSLGIQPQHF	TGTGCCAGCAGTTTAGGTATTCAGCCCCAGCATTTT
TRBV5-4	few	TRBJ1-2	.	16	CASSLAQGIGLGGYTF	TGTGCCAGCAGCTTGGCTCAGGGTATCGGGTTGGGTGGCTACACCTTC
TRBV15	.	TRBJ2-6	TRBD1	19	CATSRARDSFYSGANVLTF	TGTGCCACCAGCAGGGCCAGGGACAGTTTTTACTCTGGGGCCAACGTCCTGACTTTC
TRBV7-8	few	TRBJ1-4	.	17	CASSLSGSPATNEKLFF	TGTGCCAGCAGCCTATCGGGCAGTCCTGCAACTAATGAAAAACTGTTTTTT
TRBV11-2	.	TRBJ2-1	.	11	CASRYGTEQFF	TGTGCCAGCAGATACGGGACAGAGCAGTTCTTC
TRBV12-3/TRBV12-4	.	TRBJ1-2	TRBD1	15	CASSLAGTANYGYTF	TGTGCCAGCAGTTTAGCTGGGACAGCTAACTATGGCTACACCTTC
TRBV6-1	many	TRBJ1-1	.	15	CASRNDGGKNTEAFF	TGTGCCAGCAGGAATGACGGAGGAAAGAACACTGAAGCTTTCTTT
TRBV20-1	few	TRBJ2-1	.	11	CSADTYNEQFF	TGCAGTGCTGACACCTACAATGAGCAGTTCTTC